This TCR beta chain stems from a study of breast tumors, draining lymph nodes, adjacent tissues. Axillary draining lymph nodes of breast cancer patients supplied the node samples. This CDR3 is built from 16 residues. Per germline, CDR1 DFQATT and CDR2 SNEGSKA (reference sequence). V lost 0 bases, J lost 4 bases, and 7 bases stayed unmatched. General observations from the study: Compared with lymph nodes, tumors were less diverse; compared with nontumor tissue, more.

MiXCR, run by TCRdb on the multiplex PCR reads, gives a single entry per CDR3 protein. The sample has approximately 230,000 distinct CDR3 sequences, less than 35% seen once. This clonotype came up many times. The target antigen is unknown. This TCR was recovered from a female donor with breast cancer. Some clones in this sample may be carry-over from other donors' samples. The chain recombines TRBV20-1 with TRBJ2-7, with 12 bases lining up with TRBD2. Sequences were obtained from axillary lymph node tissue. CDR3: CSARDPTSGRGYEQYF. Here the CDR3 DNA reads TGCAGTGCTAGAGACCCGACTAGCGGGAGAGGATACGAGCAGTACTTC.